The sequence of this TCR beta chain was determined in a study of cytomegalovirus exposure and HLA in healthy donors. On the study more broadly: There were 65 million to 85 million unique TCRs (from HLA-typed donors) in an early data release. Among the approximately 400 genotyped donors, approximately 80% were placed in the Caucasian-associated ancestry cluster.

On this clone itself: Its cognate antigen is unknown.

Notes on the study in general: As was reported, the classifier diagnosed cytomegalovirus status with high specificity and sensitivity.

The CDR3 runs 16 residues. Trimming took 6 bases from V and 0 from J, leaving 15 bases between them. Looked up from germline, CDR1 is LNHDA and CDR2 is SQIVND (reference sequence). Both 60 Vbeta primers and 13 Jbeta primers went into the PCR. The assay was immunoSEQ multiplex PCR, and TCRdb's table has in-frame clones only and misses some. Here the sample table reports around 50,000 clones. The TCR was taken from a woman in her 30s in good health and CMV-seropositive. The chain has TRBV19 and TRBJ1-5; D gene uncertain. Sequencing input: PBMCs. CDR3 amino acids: CASSPGGGDSNQPQHF. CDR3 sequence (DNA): TGTGCCAGTAGCCCAGGCGGAGGCGATAGCAATCAGCCCCAGCATTTT.